Listed below are T cell receptor beta chains from one sample, sequenced in a study of T-cell memory formation after mild COVID-19. TCRdb reprocessed the 5' RACE reads via MiXCR and lists one record per CDR3 protein. This sample carries about 55,000 distinct CDR3 sequences, more than 8% of them seen once, and the ten largest clones take roughly 1.2%. The sample taken for sequencing was PBMCs or a T cell subset sorted from them (not recorded which). All receptors come from a young man who had mild COVID-19 (a few samples of this study predate the infection). Cell type and time point are not known. The CDR3 runs from the conserved cysteine through the conserved F or W. The D gene is left open where the match is weak. Where a row states a size, it is once, few, many or the class of an expanded clone; other rows omit it.

j_call	v_call	clone_size	d_call	cdr3_nt	cdr3_aa
TRBJ2-1	TRBV2	.	TRBD1	TGTGCCAGCAGTGTCAACAGGGGGCAATACAATGAGCAGTTCTTC	CASSVNRGQYNEQFF
TRBJ2-7	TRBV7-2	.	.	TGTGCCAGCAGCTCGCTCAGGGGCTACGAGCAGTACTTC	CASSSLRGYEQYF
TRBJ2-5	TRBV7-8	many	.	TGTGCCAGCAGCTTAGCCAGCTCTGGGGGGAAGACCCAGTACTTC	CASSLASSGGKTQYF
TRBJ1-2	TRBV20-1	.	.	TGCAGTGCTAGAGATCCGGGCACCATGGGCTATGGCTACACCTTC	CSARDPGTMGYGYTF
TRBJ2-5	TRBV5-4	.	TRBD2	TGTGCCAGCAGTATCAGCGGGGGCTTGGAAGAGACCCAGTACTTC	CASSISGGLEETQYF
TRBJ2-2	TRBV5-1	.	.	TGCGCCAGCAGCTTCGGCGGGGGCCCGAACACCGGGGAGCTGTTTTTT	CASSFGGGPNTGELFF
TRBJ2-5	TRBV11-2	few	.	TGTGCCAGCAGCTTCCGGGAAGAGACCCAGTACTTC	CASSFREETQYF
TRBJ2-3	TRBV15	.	.	TGTGCCACCAGCAGAGTGGCAGATACGCAGTATTTT	CATSRVADTQYF
TRBJ2-2	TRBV9	few	.	TGTGCCAGCAGCGCCTACTTGTCCGGGGAGCTGTTTTTT	CASSAYLSGELFF
TRBJ1-2	TRBV4-3	few	TRBD1	TGCGCCAGCAGCCAAGATCTCCAAAGGACAGGGACACGCGTCTATGGCTACACCTTC	CASSQDLQRTGTRVYGYTF
TRBJ2-1	TRBV4-3	.	TRBD2	TGCGCCAGCAGCCAAGAGGTAATAGCGGGGGCTTATGAGCAGTTCTTC	CASSQEVIAGAYEQFF
TRBJ1-1	TRBV4-1	.	TRBD1	TGCGCCAGCAGCCGGGACAGTGGGGCCGGTGAAGCTTTCTTT	CASSRDSGAGEAFF
TRBJ2-5	TRBV7-2	once	TRBD2	TGTGCCAGCAGCTTCCGACTAGCGGGGGTAGAAGAGACCCAGTACTTC	CASSFRLAGVEETQYF
TRBJ2-7	TRBV10-1	few	.	TGCGCCAGCAGTGACCAGGGTTACTACGAGCAGTACTTC	CASSDQGYYEQYF
TRBJ2-3	TRBV7-3	.	TRBD2	TGTGCCAGCAGCCCCATGGGGGGGGGAAGCACAGATACGCAGTATTTT	CASSPMGGGSTDTQYF
TRBJ1-1	TRBV29-1	few	.	TGCAGCGTTGGGGCCAGGGTTGGTGTGAACACTGAAGCTTTCTTT	CSVGARVGVNTEAFF
TRBJ1-4	TRBV29-1	few	.	TGCAGCGCAAGGACCCGGGGGTATGAAAAACTGTTTTTT	CSARTRGYEKLFF
TRBJ2-5	TRBV7-3	few	TRBD2	TGTGCCAGCAGTTGGGGGGGAGCCCAAGAGACCCAGTACTTC	CASSWGGAQETQYF
TRBJ2-1	TRBV2	.	TRBD2	TGTGCCAGCAGTACGATGGGGGGGACCTACAATGAGCAGTTCTTC	CASSTMGGTYNEQFF
TRBJ1-2	TRBV24-1	few	TRBD1	TGTGCCACCAGTGATCCAAGACAGGGGGCGGATGGCTACACCTTC	CATSDPRQGADGYTF
TRBJ2-7	TRBV5-4	few	TRBD1	TGTGCCAGCAGCTTGGCCCGGGACAGTCAGGTTAACGAGCAGTACTTC	CASSLARDSQVNEQYF
TRBJ2-1	TRBV9	few	TRBD2	TGTGCCAGCAGCGCCTCTCATGGGACTAGCGGGGGGGCTTACCCTTACAATGAGCAGTTCTTC	CASSASHGTSGGAYPYNEQFF
TRBJ2-6	TRBV7-2	.	TRBD1	TGTGCCAGCAGCTTACAGGGGGCGTCTGGGGCCAACGTCCTGACTTTC	CASSLQGASGANVLTF
TRBJ2-2	TRBV29-1	few	.	TGCAGCGTTGGGCGGGGAGGATCGGCCGGGGAGCTGTTTTTT	CSVGRGGSAGELFF
TRBJ2-2	TRBV5-1	few	.	TGCGCCAGCAGCTTGGACAGCGCGAACACCGGGGAGCTGTTTTTT	CASSLDSANTGELFF
TRBJ2-7	TRBV3-1	many	.	TGTGCCAGCAGCCAGGGACCGGGGTTCCTGCGCTACGAGCAGTACTTC	CASSQGPGFLRYEQYF
TRBJ2-5	TRBV4-2	many	.	TGTGCCAGCAGCCAAGGCGGGACAGTCGGGGAGACCCAGTACTTC	CASSQGGTVGETQYF
TRBJ1-6	TRBV5-1	.	.	TGCGCCAGCAGCACCCAAAGGACCGACGGGTCACCCCTCCACTTT	CASSTQRTDGSPLHF
TRBJ2-3	TRBV4-3	.	TRBD2	TGCGCCAGCAGCCTCGGGGGGGTAGGACCAGATACGCAGTATTTT	CASSLGGVGPDTQYF
TRBJ2-5	TRBV7-6	.	TRBD2	TGTGCCAGCAGCCCGCGGCTAGCGGGCGAAGAGACCCAGTACTTC	CASSPRLAGEETQYF
TRBJ2-3	TRBV7-2	many	TRBD2	TGTGCCAGCAGCCCGAGACTAGCGACAGATACGCAGTATTTT	CASSPRLATDTQYF
TRBJ1-4	TRBV20-1	.	.	TGCAGTGCTAGTGGACCGACTAATGAAAAACTGTTTTTT	CSASGPTNEKLFF
TRBJ1-5	TRBV6-5	.	.	TGTGCCAGCAGAATCTCCAGGAATAGCAATCAGCCCCAGCATTTT	CASRISRNSNQPQHF
TRBJ2-1	TRBV7-2	.	.	TGTGCCAGCAGCTCTGACGACAGGAACAATGAGCAGTTCTTC	CASSSDDRNNEQFF
TRBJ1-1	TRBV28	.	.	TGTGCCAGCACCATATGGAGCCGAGCCCTTAACACTGAAGCTTTCTTT	CASTIWSRALNTEAFF
TRBJ1-2	TRBV5-1	.	.	TGCGCCAGCAGCATAACAGGGTCCCTGGGCTACACCTTC	CASSITGSLGYTF
TRBJ2-3	TRBV9	.	TRBD2	TGTGCCAGCAGCGTAGAACCTAGCGGGGGTGGTACGCAGTATTTT	CASSVEPSGGGTQYF
TRBJ2-2	TRBV4-3	few	TRBD2	TGCGCCAGCAGCCAAGAGAGGGCTAGCGGGGGATACACCGGGGAGCTGTTTTTT	CASSQERASGGYTGELFF
TRBJ2-3	TRBV7-2	few	.	TGTGCCAGCAGCTTAGTAGAGACAGATACGCAGTATTTT	CASSLVETDTQYF
TRBJ1-6	TRBV4-2	.	.	TGTGCCAGCAGCCACCCCGAGGATAATTCACCCCTCCACTTT	CASSHPEDNSPLHF
TRBJ1-2	TRBV9	few	.	TGTGCCAGCAGCGTAGTCAGAGACACAGGGCCAAACTATGGCTACACCTTC	CASSVVRDTGPNYGYTF
TRBJ2-4	TRBV5-6	.	TRBD1	TGTGCCAGCAGCTATAGACAGGGGGCGGCCAAAAACATTCAGTACTTC	CASSYRQGAAKNIQYF
TRBJ2-2	TRBV14	few	.	TGTGCCAGCAGCCAGCAAGCGACCACCGGGGAGCTGTTTTTT	CASSQQATTGELFF
TRBJ1-4	TRBV12-3/TRBV12-4	few	.	TGTGCCAGCAGCCGTATGACAGTACGATTAGGCGAAAAACTGTTTTTT	CASSRMTVRLGEKLFF
TRBJ2-3	TRBV16	few	.	TGTGCCAGCAGCCCCCCCCCGGGGCGGGGAGGATTAAGAGATACGCAGTATTTT	CASSPPPGRGGLRDTQYF
TRBJ2-3	TRBV6-2/TRBV6-3	.	.	TGTGCCAGCAGTTCCAGACGGATCACAGATACGCAGTATTTT	CASSSRRITDTQYF
TRBJ2-1	TRBV5-4	.	.	TGTGCCAGCAGCCCCAGGACGGGGGAAGACTACAATGAGCAGTTCTTC	CASSPRTGEDYNEQFF
TRBJ1-1	TRBV2	few	.	.	CASSVDFGQGSFF
TRBJ2-3	TRBV6-5	.	.	TGTGCCAGCAGTTATTCCGCCGGGCTCACAGATACGCAGTATTTT	CASSYSAGLTDTQYF
TRBJ1-2	TRBV12-3/TRBV12-4	.	.	TGTGCCAGCAGTTTTAGGGAGTCTCACCCTTACACCTTC	CASSFRESHPYTF
TRBJ1-5	TRBV5-1	.	.	TGCGCCAGCAGCTTCCTTGGACAGCGCAATCAGCCCCAGCATTTT	CASSFLGQRNQPQHF
TRBJ2-3	TRBV7-2	few	.	TGTGCCAGCAGCGAGTGGGCTAGCCTTTCGACAGATACGCAGTATTTT	CASSEWASLSTDTQYF